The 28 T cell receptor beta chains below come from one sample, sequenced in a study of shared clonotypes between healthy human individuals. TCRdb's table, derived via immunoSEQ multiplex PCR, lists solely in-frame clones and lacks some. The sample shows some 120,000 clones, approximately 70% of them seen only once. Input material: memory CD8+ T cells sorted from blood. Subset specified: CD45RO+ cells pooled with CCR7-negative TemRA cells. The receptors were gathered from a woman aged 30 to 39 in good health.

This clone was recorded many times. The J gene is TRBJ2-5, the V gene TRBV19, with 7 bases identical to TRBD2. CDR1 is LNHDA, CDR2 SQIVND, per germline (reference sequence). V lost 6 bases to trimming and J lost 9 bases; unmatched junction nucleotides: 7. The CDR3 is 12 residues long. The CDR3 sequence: CASRDLAGAQYF. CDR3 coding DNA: TGTGCCAGTAGAGATCTTGCGGGGGCCCAGTACTTC.

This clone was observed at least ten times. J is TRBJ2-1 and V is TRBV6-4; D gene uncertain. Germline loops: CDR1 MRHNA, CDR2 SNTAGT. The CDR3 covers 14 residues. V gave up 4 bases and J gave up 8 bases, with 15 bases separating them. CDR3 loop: CASSASTSSDEQFF. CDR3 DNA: TGTGCCAGCAGTGCCTCCACCAGTTCTGATGAGCAGTTCTTC.

DNA of the CDR3: TGTGCCAGTAGAATTACTGGGGGGAATGAAAAACTGTTTTTT. Protein product: CASRITGGNEKLFF. The V and J genes are TRBV19 and TRBJ1-4; D possibly corresponds to TRBD1 (5 bases). The CDR3 is 14 residues long. Germline CDR1 and CDR2: LNHDA and SQIVND (reference sequence). V lost 6 bases to trimming and J lost 5 bases, with 13 bases between them.

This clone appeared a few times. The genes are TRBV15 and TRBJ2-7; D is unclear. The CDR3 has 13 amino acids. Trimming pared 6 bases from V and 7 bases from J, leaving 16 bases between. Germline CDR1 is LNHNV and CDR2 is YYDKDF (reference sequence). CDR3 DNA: TGTGCCACCAGTTCGACCAGGACGCGGGAGCAGTACTTC. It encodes CATSSTRTREQYF.

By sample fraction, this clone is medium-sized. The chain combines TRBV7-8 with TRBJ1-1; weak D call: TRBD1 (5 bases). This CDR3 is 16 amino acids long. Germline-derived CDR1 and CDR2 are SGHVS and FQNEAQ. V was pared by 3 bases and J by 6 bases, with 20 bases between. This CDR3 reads CASSFVLGEGISEAFF. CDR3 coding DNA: TGTGCCAGCAGCTTCGTCCTGGGGGAGGGCATCTCTGAAGCTTTCTTT.

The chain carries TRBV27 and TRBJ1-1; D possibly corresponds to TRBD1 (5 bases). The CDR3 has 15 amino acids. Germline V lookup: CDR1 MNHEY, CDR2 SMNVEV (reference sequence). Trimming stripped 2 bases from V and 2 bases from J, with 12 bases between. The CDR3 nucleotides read TGTGCCAGCAGTTTAAACGGGGGACCCAACACTGAAGCTTTCTTT. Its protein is CASSLNGGPNTEAFF.

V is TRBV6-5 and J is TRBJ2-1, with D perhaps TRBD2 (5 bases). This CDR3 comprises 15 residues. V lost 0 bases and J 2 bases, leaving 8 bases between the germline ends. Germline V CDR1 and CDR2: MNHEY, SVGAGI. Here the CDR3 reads CASSYSPEAYNEQFF. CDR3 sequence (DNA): TGTGCCAGCAGTTACTCGCCGGAGGCCTACAATGAGCAGTTCTTC.

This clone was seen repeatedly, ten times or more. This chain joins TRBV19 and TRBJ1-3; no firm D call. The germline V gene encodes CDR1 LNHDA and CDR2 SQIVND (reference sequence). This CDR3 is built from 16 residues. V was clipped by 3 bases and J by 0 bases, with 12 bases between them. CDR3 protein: CASSIGLPDSGNTIYF. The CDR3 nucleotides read TGTGCCAGTAGTATTGGGTTGCCAGACTCTGGAAACACCATATATTTT. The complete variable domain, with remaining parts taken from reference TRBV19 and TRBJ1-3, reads DGGITQSPKYLFRKEGQNVTLSCEQNLNHDAMYWYRQDPGQGLRLIYYSQIVNDFQKGDIAEGYSVSREKKESFPLTVTSAQKNPTAFYLCASSIGLPDSGNTIYFGEGSWLTVV.

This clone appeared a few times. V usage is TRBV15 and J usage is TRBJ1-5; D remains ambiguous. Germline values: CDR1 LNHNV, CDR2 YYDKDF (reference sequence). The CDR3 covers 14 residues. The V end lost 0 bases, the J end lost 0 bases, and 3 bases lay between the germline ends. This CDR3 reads CATSRDFSNQPQHF. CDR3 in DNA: TGTGCCACCAGCAGAGATTTTAGCAATCAGCCCCAGCATTTT.

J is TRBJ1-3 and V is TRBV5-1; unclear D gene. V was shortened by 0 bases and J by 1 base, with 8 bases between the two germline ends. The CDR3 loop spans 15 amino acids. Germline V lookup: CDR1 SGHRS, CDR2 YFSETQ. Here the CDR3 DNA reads TGCGCCAGCAGCTTGGACGCAGGTTCTGGAAACACCATATATTTT. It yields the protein CASSLDAGSGNTIYF.

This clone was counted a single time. The CDR3 DNA is TGTGCCAGCAGCTTACACAGGACGTCTGCAACTAATGAAAAACTGTTTTTT. It specifies CASSLHRTSATNEKLFF. The chain carries TRBV7-4 and TRBJ1-4, with D possibly being TRBD1 (5 bases). The CDR3 runs to 17 residues. Germline V lookup: CDR1 SGHVT, CDR2 SQSDAQ. V was clipped by 2 bases and J by 0 bases, with 13 bases between them.

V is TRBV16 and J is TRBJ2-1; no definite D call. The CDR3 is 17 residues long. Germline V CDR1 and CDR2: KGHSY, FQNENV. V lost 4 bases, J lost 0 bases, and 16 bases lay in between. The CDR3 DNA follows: TGTGCCAGCAGCCGAACGGCCGGGCAGAACTCCTACAATGAGCAGTTCTTC. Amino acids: CASSRTAGQNSYNEQFF.

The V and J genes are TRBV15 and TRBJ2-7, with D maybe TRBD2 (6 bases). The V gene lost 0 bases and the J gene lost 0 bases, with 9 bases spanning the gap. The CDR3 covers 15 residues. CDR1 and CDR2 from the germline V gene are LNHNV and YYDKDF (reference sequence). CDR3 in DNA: TGTGCCACCAGCAGAGAGGCGGGGAGCTCCTACGAGCAGTACTTC. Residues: CATSREAGSSYEQYF.

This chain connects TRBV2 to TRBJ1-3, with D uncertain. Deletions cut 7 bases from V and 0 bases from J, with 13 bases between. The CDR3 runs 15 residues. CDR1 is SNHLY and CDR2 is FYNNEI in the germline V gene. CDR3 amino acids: CASKELAHSGNTIYF. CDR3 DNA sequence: TGTGCCAGCAAGGAGCTTGCACACTCTGGAAACACCATATATTTT.

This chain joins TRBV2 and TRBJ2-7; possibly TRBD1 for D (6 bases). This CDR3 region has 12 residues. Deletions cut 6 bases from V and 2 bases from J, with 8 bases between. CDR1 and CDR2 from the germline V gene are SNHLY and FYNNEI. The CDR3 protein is CASRGHPYEQYF. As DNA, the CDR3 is TGTGCCAGCAGGGGACATCCCTACGAGCAGTACTTC.

This CDR3 is CASSPYQQTYEQYF. CDR3 nucleotides: TGTGCCAGCTCACCATACCAGCAAACCTACGAGCAGTACTTC. The rearrangement links TRBV18 to TRBJ2-7, with D hard to call. From germline, CDR1 is KGHSH and CDR2 LQKENI. V was cut by 2 bases and J by 2 bases, with 10 bases left in between. The CDR3 totals 14 residues. Together with reference TRBV18 and TRBJ2-7, the CDR3 gives the full variable domain: NAGVMQNPRHLVRRRGQEARLRCSPMKGHSHVYWYRQLPEEGLKFMVYLQKENIIDESGMPKERFSAEFPKEGPSILRIQQVVRGDSAAYFCASSPYQQTYEQYFGPGTRLTVT.

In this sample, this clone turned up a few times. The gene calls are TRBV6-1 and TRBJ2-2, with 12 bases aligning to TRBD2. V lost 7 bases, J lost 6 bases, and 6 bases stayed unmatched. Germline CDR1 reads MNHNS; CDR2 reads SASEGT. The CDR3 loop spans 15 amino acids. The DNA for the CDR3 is TGTGCCAGCACTGTGACTAGCGGGAGTGCCGGGGAGCTGTTTTTT. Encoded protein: CASTVTSGSAGELFF.

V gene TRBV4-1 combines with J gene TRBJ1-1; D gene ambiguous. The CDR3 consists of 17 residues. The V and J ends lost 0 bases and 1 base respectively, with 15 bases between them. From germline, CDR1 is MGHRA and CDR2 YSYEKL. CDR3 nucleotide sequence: TGCGCCAGCAGCCAAGAGGCGGCTGGCCTGAAGAACACTGAAGCTTTCTTT. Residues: CASSQEAAGLKNTEAFF.

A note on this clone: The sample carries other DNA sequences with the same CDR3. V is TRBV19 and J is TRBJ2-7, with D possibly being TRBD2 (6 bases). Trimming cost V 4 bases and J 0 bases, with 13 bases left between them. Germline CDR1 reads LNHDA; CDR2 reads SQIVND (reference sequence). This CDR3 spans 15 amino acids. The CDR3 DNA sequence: TGTGCCAGTAGTACGTTGGAGGGCCTCTCCTACGAGCAGTACTTC. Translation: CASSTLEGLSYEQYF.

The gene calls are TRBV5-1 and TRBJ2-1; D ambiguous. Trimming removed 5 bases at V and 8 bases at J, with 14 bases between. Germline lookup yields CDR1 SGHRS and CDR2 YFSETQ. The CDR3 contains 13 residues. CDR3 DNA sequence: TGCGCCAGCAGATTGACTTATCGCGATGAGCAGTTCTTC. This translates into CASRLTYRDEQFF.

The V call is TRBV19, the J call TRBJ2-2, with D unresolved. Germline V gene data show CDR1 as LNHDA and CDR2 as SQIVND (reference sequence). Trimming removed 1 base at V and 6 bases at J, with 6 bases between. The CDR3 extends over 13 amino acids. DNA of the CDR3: TGTGCCAGTAGTATAGGGAGCGCCGGGGAGCTGTTTTTT. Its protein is CASSIGSAGELFF.

The CDR3 sequence: CAISEGWVFIGNQPQHF. The CDR3 DNA sequence: TGTGCCATCAGTGAGGGGTGGGTGTTTATCGGCAATCAGCCCCAGCATTTT. The chain has TRBV10-3 and TRBJ1-5; D gene unclear. The CDR3 has 17 residues. Trimming cost V 2 bases and J 2 bases, with 16 bases left between them. Germline-derived CDR1 and CDR2 are ENHRY and SYGVKD.

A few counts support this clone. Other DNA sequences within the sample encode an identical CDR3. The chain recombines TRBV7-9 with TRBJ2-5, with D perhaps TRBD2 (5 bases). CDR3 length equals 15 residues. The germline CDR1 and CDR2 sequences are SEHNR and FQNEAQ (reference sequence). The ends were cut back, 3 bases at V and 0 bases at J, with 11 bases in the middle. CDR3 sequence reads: CASSLKLTNQETQYF. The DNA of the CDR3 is TGTGCCAGCAGCTTGAAGTTGACTAACCAAGAGACCCAGTACTTC.

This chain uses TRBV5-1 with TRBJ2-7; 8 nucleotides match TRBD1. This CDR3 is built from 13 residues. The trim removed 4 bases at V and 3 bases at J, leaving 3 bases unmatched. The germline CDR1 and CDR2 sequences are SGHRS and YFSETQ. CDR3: CASSDTGGYEQYF. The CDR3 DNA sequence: TGCGCCAGCAGCGATACAGGGGGCTACGAGCAGTACTTC.

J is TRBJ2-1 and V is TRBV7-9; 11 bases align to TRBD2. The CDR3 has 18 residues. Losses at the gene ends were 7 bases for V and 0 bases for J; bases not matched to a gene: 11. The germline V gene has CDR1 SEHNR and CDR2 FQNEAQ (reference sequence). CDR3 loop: CASTPRGLAESSYNEQFF. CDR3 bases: TGTGCCAGCACCCCTAGGGGACTAGCGGAGAGCTCCTACAATGAGCAGTTCTTC.

The CDR3 nucleotides read TGTGCCAGCAGTGTTTCTATGGGAGAAGAAAAACTGTTTTTT. Translated: CASSVSMGEEKLFF. The chain has TRBV6-1 and TRBJ1-4; D ambiguous. The CDR3 has 14 amino acids. Germline V gene data show CDR1 as MNHNS and CDR2 as SASEGT. V was clipped by 4 bases and J by 8 bases, with 14 bases between them.

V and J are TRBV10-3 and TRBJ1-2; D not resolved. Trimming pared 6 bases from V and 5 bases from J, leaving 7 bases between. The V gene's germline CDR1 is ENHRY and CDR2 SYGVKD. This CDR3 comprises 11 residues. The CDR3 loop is CAIRTGYGYTF. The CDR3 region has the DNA TGTGCCATCAGGACGGGGTATGGCTACACCTTC.

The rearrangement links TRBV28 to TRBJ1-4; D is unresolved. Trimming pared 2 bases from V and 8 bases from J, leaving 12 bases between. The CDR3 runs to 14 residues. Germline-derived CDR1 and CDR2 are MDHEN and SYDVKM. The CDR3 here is CASSLDGRWEKLFF. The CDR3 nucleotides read TGTGCCAGCAGTTTAGATGGGAGGTGGGAAAAACTGTTTTTT.